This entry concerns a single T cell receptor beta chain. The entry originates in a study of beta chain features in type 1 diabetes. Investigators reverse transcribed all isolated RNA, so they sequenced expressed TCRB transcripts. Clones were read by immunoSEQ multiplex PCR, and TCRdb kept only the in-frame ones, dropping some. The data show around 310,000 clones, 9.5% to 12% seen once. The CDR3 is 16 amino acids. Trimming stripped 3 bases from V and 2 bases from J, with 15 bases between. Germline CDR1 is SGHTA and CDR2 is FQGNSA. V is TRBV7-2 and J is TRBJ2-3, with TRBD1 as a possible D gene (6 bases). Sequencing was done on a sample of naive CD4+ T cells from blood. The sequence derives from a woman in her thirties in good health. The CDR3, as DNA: TGTGCCAGCAGCTTCGGACAGCCGGGGAACACAGATACGCAGTATTTT. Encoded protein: CASSFGQPGNTDTQYF.